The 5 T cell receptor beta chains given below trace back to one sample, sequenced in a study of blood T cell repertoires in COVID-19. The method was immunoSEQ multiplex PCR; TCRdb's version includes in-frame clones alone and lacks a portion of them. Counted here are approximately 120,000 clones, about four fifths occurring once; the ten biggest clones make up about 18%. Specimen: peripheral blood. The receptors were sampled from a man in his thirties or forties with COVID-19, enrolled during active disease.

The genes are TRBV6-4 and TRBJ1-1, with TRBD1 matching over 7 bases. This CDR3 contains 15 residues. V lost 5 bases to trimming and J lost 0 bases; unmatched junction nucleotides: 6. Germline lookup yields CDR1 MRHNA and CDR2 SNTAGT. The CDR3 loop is CASSPSGQMNTEAFF. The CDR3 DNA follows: TGTGCCAGCAGTCCTTCGGGACAGATGAACACTGAAGCTTTCTTT.

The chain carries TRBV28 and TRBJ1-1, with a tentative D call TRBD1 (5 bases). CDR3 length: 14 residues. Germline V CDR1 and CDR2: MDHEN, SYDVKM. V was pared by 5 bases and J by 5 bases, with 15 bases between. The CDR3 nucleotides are TGTGCCAGCAGTCCCGGGGGGGGAAGGACTGAAGCTTTCTTT. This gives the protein CASSPGGGRTEAFF.

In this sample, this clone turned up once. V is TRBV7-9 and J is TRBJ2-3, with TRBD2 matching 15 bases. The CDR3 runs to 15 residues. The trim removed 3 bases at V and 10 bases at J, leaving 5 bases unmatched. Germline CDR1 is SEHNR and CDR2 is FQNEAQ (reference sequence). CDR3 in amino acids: CASSLGLAGGWAQYF. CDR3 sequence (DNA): TGTGCCAGCAGCTTGGGACTAGCGGGGGGTTGGGCGCAGTATTTT. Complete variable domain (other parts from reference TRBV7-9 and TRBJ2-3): DTGVSQNPRHKITKRGQNVTFRCDPISEHNRLYWYRQTLGQGPEFLTYFQNEAQLEKSRLLSDRFSAERPKGSFSTLEIQRTEQGDSAMYLCASSLGLAGGWAQYFGPGTRLTVL.

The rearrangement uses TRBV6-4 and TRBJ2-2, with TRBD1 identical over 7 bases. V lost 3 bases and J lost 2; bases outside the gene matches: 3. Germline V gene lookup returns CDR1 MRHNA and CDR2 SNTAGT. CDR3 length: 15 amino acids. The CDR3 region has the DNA TGTGCCAGCAGTGAACAGGGGATCAACACCGGGGAGCTGTTTTTT. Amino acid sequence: CASSEQGINTGELFF.

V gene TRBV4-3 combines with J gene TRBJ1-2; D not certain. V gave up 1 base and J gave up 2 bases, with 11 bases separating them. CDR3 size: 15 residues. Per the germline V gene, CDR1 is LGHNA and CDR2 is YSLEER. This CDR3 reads CASSQGATGNYGYTF. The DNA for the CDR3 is TGCGCCAGCAGCCAAGGGGCCACTGGGAACTATGGCTACACCTTC.